Listed here are 9 T cell receptor beta chains from one sample, sequenced in a study of blood T cell repertoires in COVID-19. Libraries were prepared by immunoSEQ multiplex PCR; TCRdb keeps only in-frame clonotypes and omits some of them. The sample contains more than 95,000 clones, approximately 87% of which appear only once. Sequencing input: peripheral blood. The receptors come from a man aged 50 to 59 with acute or convalescent COVID-19.

This chain uses TRBV6-1 with TRBJ2-3; a weak D match, TRBD1 (5 bases). The CDR3 has 15 amino acids. The V end was cut by 2 bases, the J end by 6 bases, with 15 bases between. Germline V gene lookup returns CDR1 MNHNS and CDR2 SASEGT. In DNA, the CDR3 is TGTGCCAGCAGTGAAAGGTTTACAGGCGAGGATACGCAGTATTTT. Protein: CASSERFTGEDTQYF.

The chain carries TRBV5-4 and TRBJ2-1, with D possibly matching TRBD2 (6 bases). Looked up from germline, CDR1 is SGHNT and CDR2 is YYREEE (reference sequence). The V end lost 4 bases, the J end lost 9 bases, and 14 bases lay between the germline ends. The CDR3 is 13 residues long. The CDR3 sequence is CASSPGGPPEQFF. CDR3 in DNA: TGTGCCAGCAGCCCAGGAGGGCCACCTGAGCAGTTCTTC.

The rearrangement links TRBV4-1 to TRBJ1-5; D possibly corresponds to TRBD1 (6 bases). Germline V gene data show CDR1 as MGHRA and CDR2 as YSYEKL. The CDR3 has 16 residues. Trimming pared 0 bases from V and 2 bases from J, leaving 11 bases between. The CDR3: CASSQERDNRNQPQHF. CDR3 in DNA: TGCGCCAGCAGCCAAGAAAGGGACAACCGCAATCAGCCCCAGCATTTT.

The gene calls are TRBV6-5 and TRBJ2-7; 8 bases are shared with TRBD2. V lost 4 bases, J lost 3 bases, and 8 bases stayed unmatched. The CDR3 loop spans 15 amino acids. The germline CDR1 and CDR2 sequences are MNHEY and SVGAGI. CDR3 loop: CASSSRTSSDYEQYF. DNA of the CDR3: TGTGCCAGCAGTTCTAGGACTAGCTCGGACTACGAGCAGTACTTC.

The chain combines TRBV19 with TRBJ1-1; maybe TRBD1 (5 bases). Trimming stripped 6 bases from V and 3 bases from J, with 8 bases between. This CDR3 contains 12 residues. Germline lookup yields CDR1 LNHDA and CDR2 SQIVND (reference sequence). The CDR3 spells CASSGGDTEAFF. Written as DNA, the CDR3 is TGTGCCAGTAGCGGGGGGGACACTGAAGCTTTCTTT.

This chain uses TRBV19 with TRBJ1-1; a possible D gene is TRBD1 (6 bases). The CDR3 spans 12 residues. V was clipped by 6 bases and J by 7 bases, with 12 bases between them. The V gene's germline CDR1 is LNHDA and CDR2 SQIVND (reference sequence). As DNA, the CDR3 is TGTGCCAGTAGCATCGGACAGATTGAAGCTTTCTTT. Translated, it gives CASSIGQIEAFF.

In its sample, this clone was seen once. The chain recombines TRBV11-2 with TRBJ1-1; D is undetermined. The germline V gene has CDR1 SGHAT and CDR2 FQNNGV. The length of the CDR3 is 13 residues. Trimming cost V 1 base and J 4 bases, with 7 bases left between them. The CDR3 reads CASSLGPITEAFF. DNA for the CDR3: TGTGCCAGCAGCTTAGGGCCGATCACTGAAGCTTTCTTT.

The V call is TRBV24-1, the J call TRBJ2-5; D may be TRBD2 (5 bases). This CDR3 is built from 12 residues. The V end was cut by 3 bases, the J end by 4 bases, with 5 bases between. Germline values: CDR1 KGHDR, CDR2 SFDVKD. Here the CDR3 DNA reads TGTGCCACCAGTGATACTAGAGAGACCCAGTACTTC. This translates into CATSDTRETQYF.

Only one count was recorded for this clone. The V and J genes are TRBV6-2 or TRBV6-3 and TRBJ1-2, with D hard to call. Germline V gene sequence: CDR1 MNHEY, CDR2 SVGEGT. The CDR3 is made up of 12 amino acids. V gave up 4 bases and J gave up 5 bases, with 8 bases separating them. The CDR3 DNA sequence: TGTGCCAGCAGTTCGGACTTTTATGGCTACACCTTC. This sequence encodes CASSSDFYGYTF.